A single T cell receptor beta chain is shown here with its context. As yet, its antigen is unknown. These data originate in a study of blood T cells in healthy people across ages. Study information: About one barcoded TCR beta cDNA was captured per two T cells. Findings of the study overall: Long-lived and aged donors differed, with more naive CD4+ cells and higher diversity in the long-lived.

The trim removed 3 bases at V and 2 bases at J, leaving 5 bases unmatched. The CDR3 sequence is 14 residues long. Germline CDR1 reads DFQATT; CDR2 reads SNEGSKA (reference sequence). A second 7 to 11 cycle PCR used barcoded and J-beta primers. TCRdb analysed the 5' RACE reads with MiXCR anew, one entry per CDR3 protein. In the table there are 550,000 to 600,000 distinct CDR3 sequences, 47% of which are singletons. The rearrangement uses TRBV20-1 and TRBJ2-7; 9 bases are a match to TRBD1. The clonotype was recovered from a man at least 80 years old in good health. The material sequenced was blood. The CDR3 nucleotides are TGCAGTGCTAGGGGGGGACAGGGCACCTACGAGCAGTACTTC. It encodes CSARGGQGTYEQYF.